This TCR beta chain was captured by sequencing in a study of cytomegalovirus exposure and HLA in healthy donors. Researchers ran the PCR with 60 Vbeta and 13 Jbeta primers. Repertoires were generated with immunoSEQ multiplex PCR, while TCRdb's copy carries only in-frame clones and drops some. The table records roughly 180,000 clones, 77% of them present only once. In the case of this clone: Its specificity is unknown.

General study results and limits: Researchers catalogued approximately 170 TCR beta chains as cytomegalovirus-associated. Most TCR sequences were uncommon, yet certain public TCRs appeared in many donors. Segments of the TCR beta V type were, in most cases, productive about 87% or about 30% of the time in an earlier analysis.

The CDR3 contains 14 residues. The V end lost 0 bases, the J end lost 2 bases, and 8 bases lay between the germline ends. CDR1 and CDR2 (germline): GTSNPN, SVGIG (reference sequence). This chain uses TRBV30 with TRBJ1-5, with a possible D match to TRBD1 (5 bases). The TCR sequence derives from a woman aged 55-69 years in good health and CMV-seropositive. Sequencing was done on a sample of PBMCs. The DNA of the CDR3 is TGTGCCTGGAGTGTACAGGACCGCAATCAGCCCCAGCATTTT. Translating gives CAWSVQDRNQPQHF. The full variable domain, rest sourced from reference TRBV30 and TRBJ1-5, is SQTIHQWPATLVQPVGSPLSLECTVEGTSNPNLYWYRQAAGRGLQLLFYSVGIGQISSEVPQNLSASRPQDRQFILSSKKLLLSDSGFYLCAWSVQDRNQPQHFGDGTRLSIL.